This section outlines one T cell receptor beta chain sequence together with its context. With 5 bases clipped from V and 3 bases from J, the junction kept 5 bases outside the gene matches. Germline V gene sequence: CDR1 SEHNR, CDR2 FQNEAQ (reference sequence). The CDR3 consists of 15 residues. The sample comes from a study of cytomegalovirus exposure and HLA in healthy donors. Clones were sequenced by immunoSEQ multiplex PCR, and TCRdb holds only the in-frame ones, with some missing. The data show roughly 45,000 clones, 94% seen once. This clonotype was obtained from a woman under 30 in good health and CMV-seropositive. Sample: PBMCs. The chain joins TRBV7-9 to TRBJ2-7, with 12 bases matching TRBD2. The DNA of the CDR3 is TGTGCCAGCAGCATACTAGCGGGGGGATACTACGAGCAGTACTTC. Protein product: CASSILAGGYYEQYF.